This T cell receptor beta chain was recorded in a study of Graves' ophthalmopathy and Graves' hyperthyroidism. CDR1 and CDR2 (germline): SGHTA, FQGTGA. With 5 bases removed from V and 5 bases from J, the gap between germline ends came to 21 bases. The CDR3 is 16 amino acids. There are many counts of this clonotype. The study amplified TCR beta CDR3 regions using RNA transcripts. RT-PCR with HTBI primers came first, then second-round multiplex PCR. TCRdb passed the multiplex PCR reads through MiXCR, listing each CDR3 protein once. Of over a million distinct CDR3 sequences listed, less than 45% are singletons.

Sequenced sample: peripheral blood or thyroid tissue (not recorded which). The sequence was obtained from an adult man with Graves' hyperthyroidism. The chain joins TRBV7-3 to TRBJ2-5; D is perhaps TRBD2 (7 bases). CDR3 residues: CASSEDGGGRRETQYF. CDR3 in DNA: TGTGCCAGCAGCGAGGATGGGGGGGGGCGTCGGGAGACCCAGTACTTC.